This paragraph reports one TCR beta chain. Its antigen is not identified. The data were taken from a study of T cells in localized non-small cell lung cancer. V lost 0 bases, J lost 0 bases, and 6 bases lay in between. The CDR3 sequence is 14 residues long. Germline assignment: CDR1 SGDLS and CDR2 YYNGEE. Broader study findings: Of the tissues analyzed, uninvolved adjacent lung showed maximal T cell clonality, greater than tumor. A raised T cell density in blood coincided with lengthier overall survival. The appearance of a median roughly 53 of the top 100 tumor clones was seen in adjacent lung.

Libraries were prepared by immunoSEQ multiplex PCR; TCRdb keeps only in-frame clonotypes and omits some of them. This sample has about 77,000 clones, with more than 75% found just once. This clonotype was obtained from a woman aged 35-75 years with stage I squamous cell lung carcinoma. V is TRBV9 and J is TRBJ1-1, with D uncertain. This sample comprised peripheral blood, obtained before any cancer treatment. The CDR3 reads CASSVEAMNTEAFF. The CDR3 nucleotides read TGTGCCAGCAGCGTAGAAGCGATGAACACTGAAGCTTTCTTT.